This TCR beta chain comes out of a study of cytomegalovirus exposure and HLA in healthy donors. V shed 3 bases and J 7 bases; nucleotides not matched to a gene: 3. Germline CDR1 and CDR2: SGHTA and FQGTGA. The CDR3 contains 13 residues. Method: immunoSEQ multiplex PCR; TCRdb's copy keeps in-frame clones and lacks some. Here the sample spans about 360,000 clones, 86% being singletons. The material sequenced was PBMCs. The TCR sequence derives from a woman under 30 in good health and CMV-seronegative. The rearrangement links TRBV7-3 to TRBJ1-2; TRBD1 aligns across 9 bases. CDR3: CASSFTGGAGYTF. In DNA form, the CDR3 reads TGTGCCAGCAGCTTTACAGGGGGCGCTGGCTACACCTTC. Complete variable domain (other parts from reference TRBV7-3 and TRBJ1-2): GAGVSQTPSNKVTEKGKYVELRCDPISGHTALYWYRQSLGQGPEFLIYFQGTGAADDSGLPNDRFFAVRPEGSVSTLKIQRTERGDSAVYLCASSFTGGAGYTFGSGTRLTVV.